The 29 T cell receptor beta chains in this list originate from one sample, sequenced in a study of blood T cell repertoires in COVID-19. Clones were read by immunoSEQ multiplex PCR, and TCRdb kept only the in-frame ones, dropping some. The repertoire consists of 70,000 or so clones, with 70% to 85% occurring once and the leading ten covering 35%. Specimen: peripheral blood. The receptors were sampled from a woman in her sixties or seventies with acute or convalescent COVID-19.

The rearrangement uses TRBV6-6 and TRBJ1-1; 11 positions match TRBD1. The V gene's germline CDR1 is MNHNY and CDR2 SVGAGI (reference sequence). With 5 bases clipped from V and 4 bases from J, the junction kept 6 bases outside the gene matches. This CDR3 contains 15 residues. CDR3 residues: CASSPGQGAATEAFF. CDR3 DNA sequence: TGTGCCAGCAGTCCTGGACAGGGGGCGGCCACTGAAGCTTTCTTT.

The rearrangement joins TRBV5-1 to TRBJ2-3; 13 bases agree with TRBD2. The CDR3 covers 18 residues. From germline, CDR1 is SGHRS and CDR2 YFSETQ. V lost 4 bases, J lost 0 bases, and 8 bases stayed unmatched. The CDR3 here is CASSPKGTSGTSTDTQYF. The CDR3 coding sequence is TGCGCCAGCAGCCCAAAAGGGACTAGCGGGACCAGCACAGATACGCAGTATTTT.

The chain links TRBV5-1 to TRBJ2-1, with 7 bases matching TRBD2. J lost 2 bases, V lost 4 bases, and 12 bases had no gene match. CDR1 is SGHRS, CDR2 YFSETQ, per germline. The CDR3 runs to 17 residues. CDR3 sequence (DNA): TGCGCCAGCAGCGTCAGGGCGGGCGGGAGTACCTACAATGAGCAGTTCTTC. Amino acids: CASSVRAGGSTYNEQFF. Full variable domain (missing parts from reference TRBV5-1 and TRBJ2-1): KAGVTQTPRYLIKTRGQQVTLSCSPISGHRSVSWYQQTPGQGLQFLFEYFSETQRNKGNFPGRFSGRQFSNSRSEMNVSTLELGDSALYLCASSVRAGGSTYNEQFFGPGTRLTVL.

V and J are TRBV7-2 and TRBJ1-5; D ambiguous. CDR1 is SGHTA, CDR2 FQGNSA, per germline. Trimming shortened V by 8 bases and J by 4 bases, and 18 bases separated the two germline ends. The length of the CDR3 is 15 residues. The chain's CDR3 is CASGRARGINQPQHF. CDR3 sequence (DNA): TGTGCCAGCGGACGGGCGCGGGGAATAAATCAGCCCCAGCATTTT.

This sequence joins TRBV6-5 and TRBJ1-5; no clear D. The CDR3 is 14 amino acids. CDR1 and CDR2 from the germline V gene are MNHEY and SVGAGI. V was pared by 6 bases and J by 0 bases, with 9 bases between. The CDR3 sequence is CASSQSYSNQPQHF. The CDR3 region has the DNA TGTGCCAGCAGCCAGTCTTATAGCAATCAGCCCCAGCATTTT.

This clone was detected only a few times. The V call is TRBV29-1, the J call TRBJ2-1, with D possibly matching TRBD1 (6 bases). Germline V lookup: CDR1 SQVTM, CDR2 ANQGSEA. V gave up 5 bases and J gave up 1 base, with 9 bases separating them. This CDR3 is 13 amino acids long. The CDR3 spells CSVRGGSYNEQFF. CDR3 DNA sequence: TGCAGCGTTCGAGGGGGTTCCTACAATGAGCAGTTCTTC.

V and J are TRBV7-9 and TRBJ2-3; a possible D gene is TRBD1 (6 bases). Germline V CDR1 and CDR2: SEHNR, FQNEAQ (reference sequence). V lost 4 bases, J lost 0 bases, and 11 bases lay in between. The CDR3 extends over 15 amino acids. The chain's CDR3 is CASSSDRTSTDTQYF. The CDR3 coding sequence is TGTGCCAGCAGCTCGGACAGAACTAGCACAGATACGCAGTATTTT. Full variable domain (missing parts from reference TRBV7-9 and TRBJ2-3): DTGVSQNPRHKITKRGQNVTFRCDPISEHNRLYWYRQTLGQGPEFLTYFQNEAQLEKSRLLSDRFSAERPKGSFSTLEIQRTEQGDSAMYLCASSSDRTSTDTQYFGPGTRLTVL.

The count of this clone is one. This CDR3 reads CASSLRQGRTQYF. As DNA, the CDR3 is TGTGCCAGCAGCCTGAGACAGGGGAGGACCCAGTACTTC. The gene calls are TRBV3-1 (or the pseudogene TRBV3-2) and TRBJ2-5, with 8 bases matching TRBD1. Unmatched junction bases numbered 5, after V lost 4 bases and J lost 7 bases. The CDR3 is made up of 13 amino acids. Germline CDR1 reads LGHDT; CDR2 reads YNNKEL (reference sequence).

The chain combines TRBV27 with TRBJ1-5; TRBD1 matches 8 bases. This CDR3 contains 15 residues. J lost 4 bases, V lost 5 bases, and 7 bases had no gene match. CDR1 is MNHEY and CDR2 is SMNVEV in the germline V gene (reference sequence). The CDR3 here is CASSPRGQENQPQHF. The CDR3 nucleotides read TGTGCCAGCAGTCCCAGGGGGCAAGAGAATCAGCCCCAGCATTTT.

The V and J genes are TRBV27 and TRBJ2-7, with TRBD1 as a possible D gene (6 bases). The V gene lost 5 bases and the J gene lost 2 bases, with 13 bases spanning the gap. The CDR3 totals 14 residues. Per germline, CDR1 MNHEY and CDR2 SMNVEV (reference sequence). This CDR3 reads CASSKVGGTYEQYF. CDR3 bases: TGTGCCAGCAGTAAGGTAGGGGGAACCTACGAGCAGTACTTC.

The V gene is TRBV11-1, the J gene TRBJ1-2; D is unclear. Germline V CDR1 and CDR2: SGHAT, FQDESV (reference sequence). The CDR3 totals 12 residues. V dropped 5 bases and J dropped 3 bases, with 7 bases sitting between them. This chain's CDR3 is CASSRGDYGYTF. The DNA of the CDR3 is TGTGCCAGCAGCCGAGGCGACTATGGCTACACCTTC.

This chain's CDR3 is CSVDGWGVDGYTF. The CDR3 nucleotides read TGCAGCGTTGATGGGTGGGGGGTCGATGGCTACACCTTC. This sequence joins TRBV29-1 and TRBJ1-2; D is possibly TRBD1 (5 bases). The CDR3 is 13 amino acids. CDR1 is SQVTM, CDR2 ANQGSEA, per germline. The V end lost 3 bases, the J end lost 6 bases, and 14 bases lay between the germline ends. Full variable domain (outside the CDR3, taken from reference TRBV29-1 and TRBJ1-2): SAVISQKPSRDICQRGTSLTIQCQVDSQVTMMFWYRQQPGQSLTLIATANQGSEATYESGFVIDKFPISRPNLTFSTLTVSNMSPEDSSIYLCSVDGWGVDGYTFGSGTRLTVV.

The V call is TRBV7-9, the J call TRBJ2-1; TRBD1 is a possible D gene (6 bases). The CDR3 runs 17 residues. Trimming took 4 bases from V and 2 from J, leaving 18 bases between them. CDR1 is SEHNR, CDR2 FQNEAQ, per germline (reference sequence). CDR3 protein: CASSSARTGIPYNEQFF. CDR3 DNA: TGTGCCAGCAGCTCCGCCCGTACAGGGATCCCCTACAATGAGCAGTTCTTC.

The rearrangement joins TRBV19 to TRBJ1-2; the match to TRBD1 covers 7 bases. The CDR3 has 15 amino acids. With 3 bases clipped from V and 4 bases from J, the junction kept 8 bases outside the gene matches. Germline V CDR1 and CDR2: LNHDA, SQIVND (reference sequence). The CDR3 reads CASSIHGQESYGYTF. CDR3 DNA: TGTGCCAGTAGTATCCACGGACAGGAATCCTATGGCTACACCTTC.

The chain uses TRBV18 and TRBJ1-5; D unresolved. Germline CDR1 is KGHSH and CDR2 is LQKENI. V was pared by 2 bases and J by 5 bases, with 7 bases between. The CDR3 consists of 13 residues. DNA of the CDR3: TGTGCCAGCTCACCAGTGGAGGATCAGCCCCAGCATTTT. Residues: CASSPVEDQPQHF.

The chain carries TRBV5-4 and TRBJ1-6, with TRBD1 matching 8 bases. The junction had 1 base not matched to a gene; V was cut back by 2 bases and J by 6 bases. In germline, CDR1 is SGHNT, CDR2 YYREEE (reference sequence). The length of the CDR3 is 14 residues. DNA for the CDR3: TGTGCCAGCAGCTTACAGGGGGGTAATTCACCCCTCCACTTT. Translated, it gives CASSLQGGNSPLHF.

The chain couples TRBV5-1 to TRBJ1-2; D ambiguous. Germline V gene sequence: CDR1 SGHRS, CDR2 YFSETQ. Trimming removed 3 bases from V and 5 bases from J, with 11 bases in between. The CDR3 runs to 13 residues. The CDR3 sequence is CASSYGQAYGYTF. CDR3 nucleotide sequence: TGCGCCAGCAGCTACGGCCAGGCATATGGCTACACCTTC. The full variable domain, its missing parts supplied by reference TRBV5-1 and TRBJ1-2, is KAGVTQTPRYLIKTRGQQVTLSCSPISGHRSVSWYQQTPGQGLQFLFEYFSETQRNKGNFPGRFSGRQFSNSRSEMNVSTLELGDSALYLCASSYGQAYGYTFGSGTRLTVV.

This chain joins TRBV19 and TRBJ2-2; a weak D match, TRBD1 (6 bases). V lost 3 bases and J lost 5, with 13 bases in between. The length of the CDR3 is 15 residues. Germline CDR1 is LNHDA and CDR2 is SQIVND (reference sequence). The CDR3 DNA reads as TGTGCCAGTAGTATTCCGGGACACCCGACCGGGGAGCTGTTTTTT. It yields the protein CASSIPGHPTGELFF.

This clone came up once. V usage is TRBV10-3 and J usage is TRBJ1-2, with D tentatively TRBD1 (5 bases). Looked up from germline, CDR1 is ENHRY and CDR2 is SYGVKD. Between the trimmed V and J ends, which lost 2 bases and 0 bases, there was a span of 7 bases. This CDR3 has 14 amino acids. This CDR3 reads CAISETGSNYGYTF. In DNA, the CDR3 is TGTGCCATCAGTGAGACAGGATCTAACTATGGCTACACCTTC.

V and J are TRBV5-1 and TRBJ1-2; D possibly corresponds to TRBD1 (5 bases). V was clipped by 0 bases and J by 4 bases, with 13 bases between them. This CDR3 has 15 amino acids. Looked up from germline, CDR1 is SGHRS and CDR2 is YFSETQ. This CDR3 reads CASSLDGQGPYGYTF. The CDR3 DNA sequence: TGCGCCAGCAGCTTGGATGGGCAGGGCCCCTATGGCTACACCTTC.

This clone was detected once. The chain employs TRBV7-8 and TRBJ2-7; D remains unclear. V dropped 5 bases and J dropped 5 bases, with 10 bases sitting between them. Per the germline V gene, CDR1 is SGHVS and CDR2 is FQNEAQ. The CDR3 totals 12 residues. DNA for the CDR3: TGTGCCAGCAGCCCGGTGGGCGACGAGCAGTACTTC. It specifies CASSPVGDEQYF. Full variable domain (missing parts from reference TRBV7-8 and TRBJ2-7): GAGVSQSPRYKVAKRGQDVALRCDPISGHVSLFWYQQALGQGPEFLTYFQNEAQLDKSGLPSDRFFAERPEGSVSTLKIQRTQQEDSAVYLCASSPVGDEQYFGPGTRLTVT.

The chain recombines TRBV28 with TRBJ1-5; weak D call: TRBD1 (6 bases). Germline CDR1 MDHEN, CDR2 SYDVKM. Trimming stripped 11 bases from V and 0 bases from J, with 11 bases between. The CDR3 runs 13 residues. In DNA, the CDR3 is TGTGCCTTAGCAGGGGATAGCAATCAGCCCCAGCATTTT. Translation: CALAGDSNQPQHF.

The V gene is TRBV10-1, the J gene TRBJ1-5; 8 positions match TRBD1. In germline, CDR1 is WNHNN, CDR2 SYGVQD (reference sequence). The trim removed 6 bases at V and 0 bases at J, leaving 22 bases unmatched. The CDR3 loop spans 21 amino acids. The CDR3 is CASRKSQTPGQEGVSNQPQHF. CDR3 nucleotides: TGCGCCAGCAGAAAGTCCCAAACTCCGGGACAGGAGGGGGTTAGCAATCAGCCCCAGCATTTT.

This clone was detected only a few times. The rearrangement links TRBV24-1 to TRBJ2-1; 11 bases fit TRBD2. CDR3 length: 17 residues. Germline assignment: CDR1 KGHDR and CDR2 SFDVKD. J was trimmed by 2 bases and V by 3 bases; bases with no gene match: 5. CDR3 sequence reads: CATSDPGTSGTYNEQFF. The CDR3 region has the DNA TGTGCCACCAGTGATCCCGGGACTAGCGGCACCTACAATGAGCAGTTCTTC.

This sequence joins TRBV19 and TRBJ1-5, with 12 bases fitting TRBD1. CDR1 LNHDA and CDR2 SQIVND come from the germline V gene (reference sequence). The CDR3 extends over 15 amino acids. V lost 10 bases to trimming and J lost 9 bases; unmatched junction nucleotides: 13. The CDR3 reads CATRPGTGGERPQHF. The CDR3, as DNA: TGTGCCACTAGACCCGGGACAGGGGGCGAAAGGCCCCAGCATTTT.

The rearrangement uses TRBV6-5 and TRBJ1-6; possible D gene TRBD1, 5 bases. The germline gives CDR1 MNHEY, CDR2 SVGAGI. V lost 3 bases and J lost 7, with 16 bases in between. The CDR3 has 16 amino acids. The CDR3 region has the DNA TGTGCCAGCAGTTATGGTAGCGGGGGAGGGAATTCACCCCTCCACTTT. Translated, it gives CASSYGSGGGNSPLHF.

The chain carries TRBV6-7 and TRBJ1-1, with D possibly matching TRBD1 (6 bases). TRBV6-7 is an open reading frame, and its role is uncertain. The V gene lost 0 bases and the J gene lost 8 bases, with 13 bases spanning the gap. CDR3 length equals 14 residues. The DNA for the CDR3 is TGTGCCAGCAGTTACTCGAAAGGACAGCTCGAAGCTTTCTTT. It encodes CASSYSKGQLEAFF.

This chain uses TRBV6-5 with TRBJ2-3, with D perhaps TRBD1 (6 bases). There are 12 residues in the CDR3. V gave up 7 bases and J gave up 4 bases, with 9 bases separating them. Germline V CDR1 and CDR2: MNHEY, SVGAGI. CDR3 amino acids: CASINRADTQYF. CDR3 nucleotide sequence: TGTGCCAGCATTAACAGGGCAGATACGCAGTATTTT.

This clone has only one observation. The rearrangement links TRBV7-2 to TRBJ1-2, with a weak D call TRBD1 (6 bases). Trimming cost V 4 bases and J 5 bases, with 8 bases left between them. The CDR3 runs 12 residues. CDR1 SGHTA and CDR2 FQGNSA come from the germline V gene. For the CDR3, the DNA is TGTGCCAGCAGCTCAACAGGGTATGGCTACACCTTC. Its protein is CASSSTGYGYTF.